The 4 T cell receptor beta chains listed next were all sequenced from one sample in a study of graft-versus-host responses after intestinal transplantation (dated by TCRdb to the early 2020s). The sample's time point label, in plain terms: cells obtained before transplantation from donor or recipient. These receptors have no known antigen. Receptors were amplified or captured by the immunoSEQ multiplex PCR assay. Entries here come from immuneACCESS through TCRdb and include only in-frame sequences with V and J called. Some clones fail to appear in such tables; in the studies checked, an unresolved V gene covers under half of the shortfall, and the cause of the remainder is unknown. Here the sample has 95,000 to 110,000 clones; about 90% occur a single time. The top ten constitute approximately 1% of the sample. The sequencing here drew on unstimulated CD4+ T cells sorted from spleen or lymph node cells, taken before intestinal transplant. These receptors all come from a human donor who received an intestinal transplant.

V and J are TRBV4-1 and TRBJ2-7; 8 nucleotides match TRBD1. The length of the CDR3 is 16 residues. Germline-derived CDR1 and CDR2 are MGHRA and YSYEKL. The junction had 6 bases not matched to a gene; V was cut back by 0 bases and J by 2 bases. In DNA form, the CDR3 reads TGCGCCAGCAGCCAAGATGCCACAGGGGGTACCTACGAGCAGTACTTC. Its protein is CASSQDATGGTYEQYF.

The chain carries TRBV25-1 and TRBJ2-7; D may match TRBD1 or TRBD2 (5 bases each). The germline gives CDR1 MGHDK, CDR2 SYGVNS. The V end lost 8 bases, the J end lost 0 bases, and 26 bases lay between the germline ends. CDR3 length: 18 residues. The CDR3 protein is CASPGGDPIVRDSYEQYF. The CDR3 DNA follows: TGTGCCAGCCCGGGTGGGGACCCAATTGTCAGGGACTCCTACGAGCAGTACTTC.

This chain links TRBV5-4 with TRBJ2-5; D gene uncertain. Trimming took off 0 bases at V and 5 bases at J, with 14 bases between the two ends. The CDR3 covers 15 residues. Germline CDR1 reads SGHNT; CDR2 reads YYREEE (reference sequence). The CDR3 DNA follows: TGTGCCAGCAGCTTGGTTAAAGGGCTAGGGGAGACCCAGTACTTC. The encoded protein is CASSLVKGLGETQYF.

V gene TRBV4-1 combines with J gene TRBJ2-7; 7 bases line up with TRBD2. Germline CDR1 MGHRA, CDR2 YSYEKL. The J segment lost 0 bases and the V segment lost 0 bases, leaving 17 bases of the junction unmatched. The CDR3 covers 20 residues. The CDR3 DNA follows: TGCGCCAGCAGCCAAGATCTCGTGGCTAGCGGTGCAATTAGCTCCTACGAGCAGTACTTC. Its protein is CASSQDLVASGAISSYEQYF.